This TCR beta chain originates from a study of cytomegalovirus exposure and HLA in healthy donors (dated by TCRdb to between 2016 and 2019). Context from the whole study: According to an earlier analysis of 587 of the donors, about 180 million T cells yielded over 100 million unique TCR beta sequences and about 300 Gb of sequence data. In an earlier analysis of 500 to 650 of the donors, high-throughput TCR beta sequencing was used to judge whether each TCR beta V gene segment behaved as functional or pseudogenic. An early release covering 500 to 750 HLA-typed donors comprised about 300 gigabases of sequencing data and about 90 million unique TCR sequences. To predict cytomegalovirus infection status, the study combined high-throughput TCR immunosequencing, statistical association of individual TCRs with disease status, and machine learning. Among about 400 genotyped donors of the cohort, an average of approximately 220,000 unique TCR beta nucleotide sequences was sequenced per donor, of which about 18% were non-productive. In a later genetic analysis, genome-wide SNP genotypes for about 55% of the roughly 700 donors were used, and that subset was treated as a discovery cohort. Every repertoire in the discovery cohort had been generated on one and the same sequencing platform. Among the roughly 400 genotyped donors, about 85% belonged to the genetic ancestry cluster associated with self-reported Caucasian donors. Typing coverage varied by locus: roughly 629-630 donors for A, B, C, DRB1 and DQB1; approximately 500 for DQA1; some 610 for DPA1; 400 to 480 for DPB1. Alongside the repertoire data, information on donor age, sex, ethnicity and CMV serostatus was compiled. HLA typing included class I and class II loci at four-digit resolution. Along with the approximately 620-subject first cohort, a separate validation cohort of more than 90 different subjects was used. Roughly 5 DR-DQ haplotypes were treated as single units for association and clustering because of strong linkage in the cohort. The study profiled the T cell repertoires of around 700 subjects by immunosequencing and related them to cytomegalovirus serostatus. The aim of the study was to test whether cataloging public T cell receptors could identify signatures of past pathogen exposure. In the later analysis, no new phenotypic data were used to find candidate immune exposures; instead, reliance was placed on TCR beta sequences and their occurrence across donors. To study patterns of TCR occurrence, a later analysis re-analyzed previously published TCR beta repertoires from more than 550 donors and added high-resolution HLA genotyping. Summary of the overall study and its limitations: It was suggested by the authors that the approach could potentially be generalized to other disease states and immunological phenotypes. Several of the top co-occurrence clusters appeared to be linked to parvovirus B19, influenza, CMV and Epstein-Barr virus, according to a later analysis. This cohort had only TCR beta chains sequenced, and the lack of alpha or paired-chain data limited which features could be detected. Most CMV-associated TCR beta chains appeared to be HLA-restricted in a later analysis, and the HLA associations seemed to be driven largely by CMV exposure. A later genetic analysis reported fewer N-insertions in productive TCRs among donors in an Asian-associated ancestry cluster than the roughly 620-donor mean. Because HLA typing was unavailable for some donors at each locus, only the typed subset was used in association tests. At a false discovery rate of 0.05, a later analysis linked under 20,000 TCR beta sequences to specific HLA alleles. Linkage disequilibrium might explain the correlated functional status among segregating V segments, but an unknown experimental factor could not be ruled out. Immune exposure information for the cohort was limited to CMV serostatus. In an earlier analysis of more than 500 of the donors, most TCR beta V segments appeared in productive rearrangements about 87% or about 30% of the time, broadly matching IMGT annotations. A cluster of highly shared sequence variants was judged likely to represent a technical artifact of the sequencing pipeline. Approximately 18 rarely observed V segments, including chromosome 9 orphons, were excluded from the earlier analysis of about 600 of the donors because counts were too low. According to a later analysis, TCR association rates differed among HLA loci, with DRB1 alleles showing the most associated TCRs and HLA-C alleles showing the fewest. Compared with equally common non-associated chains, HLA-associated TCR beta chains in a later analysis were more clonally expanded and had lower generation probabilities. A further reported finding was that TCR beta sequences accurately predicted the HLA-A and HLA-B alleles for most subjects in the first cohort. Because the 87-base-pair reads could not distinguish some IMGT-functional V segments, including TRBV6-2 and TRBV6-3, those segments were excluded. The study gave a list of more than 150 TCR beta chains associated with cytomegalovirus. A few of the identified cytomegalovirus-associated TCR beta chains were confirmed in vitro to be specific for cytomegalovirus antigens. V-gene and J-gene trimming of TCR beta chains was associated with a missense DCLRE1C variant in a later genetic analysis, and the association was replicated in an independent cohort. Roughly uniform sequencing depth across donors was assumed in presence/absence analyses, although this assumption may not hold. While some public TCRs were present in many individuals, most TCR sequences turned up only very rarely across donors. In both the original and validation cohorts, the classifier was reported to diagnose cytomegalovirus status with high specificity and sensitivity. Assigning TCR associations to individual alleles was difficult when HLA alleles, especially DR and DQ, strongly co-occurred.

The method was the immunoSEQ multiplex PCR assay. For the multiplex PCR, a mixture combining 60 forward primers for TCR Vbeta segments and 13 reverse primers for TCR Jbeta segments was used. Amplification of the CDR3 region of rearranged TCR beta genes was performed with a multiplex PCR assay on genomic DNA. The amplified TCR beta libraries were sequenced on the Illumina HiSeq System as 87-base-pair reads. Processing in the source paper ran as follows. A later analysis counted approximately 76 million unique TCR beta chains across the 666 repertoires, and approximately 11 million of these chains were shared by at least two donors. Raw reads were error-corrected and collapsed into unique sequences by a nearest-neighbor algorithm in which closely related sequences were merged to remove PCR and sequencing errors. V, D and J gene segments were assigned by aligning CDR3 sequences to IMGT reference sequences. For a sequence to be retained, a match of at least six nucleotides to both a V gene segment and a J gene segment was required. Rearrangements were classified as productive when the CDR3 lacked stop codons and remained in frame with V and J, and all other rearrangements were classified as non-productive. Following IMGT convention, CDR3 was defined as the stretch from the second conserved V-encoded cysteine to the conserved J-encoded phenylalanine. Sequences without an unambiguous match to a single V gene segment were excluded from the earlier analysis of several hundred of the donors. In an earlier analysis of approximately 500 of the donors, a V segment was called functional when productive rearrangements were above 56.7%, and segregating when the standard deviation between donors exceeded 5%. A statistical classification framework was developed to diagnose cytomegalovirus status using the catalog of TCR beta chain sequences. In a later analysis, V and J genes were assigned by comparing TCR nucleotide sequences against IMGT/GENE-DB human TR gene sequences. A later analysis assigned CDR3 sequences and most-parsimonious VDJ recombination scenarios with the TCRdist pipeline. In a later analysis, every TCR beta chain was defined by the combination of its CDR3 amino acid sequence and its V-gene family, and reads without a unique V-gene family were dropped. A later analysis removed roughly 590 highly shared, low-generation-probability nucleotide sequences to deal with suspected cross-contamination and a sequencing artifact. A later analysis calculated a clonal expansion index for each public chain from normalized within-repertoire ranks of inferred template counts. In a later analysis, generation probabilities were computed using a VDJ recombination model fitted to out-of-frame rearrangements, and the results were checked against IGoR. In a later analysis, hypergeometric tests were used to score TCR-TCR, TCR-HLA and TCR-CMV co-occurrence, with a repertoire-size bias correction applied to TCR pairs. False discovery rates were estimated in a later analysis by permuting HLA or CMV assignments 20 times. In a later analysis, co-occurring TCRs were grouped with DBSCAN, and TCRdist sequence similarity was added when clustering was performed within HLA-allele-positive subsets. For co-occurrence clustering, repertoires with fewer than 30,000 or more than 120,000 public chains were excluded, along with 4 to 6 repertoires with anomalous nucleotide sharing. Imported from immuneACCESS, the table was reduced by TCRdb to in-frame sequences with V and J called. These copies leave out some clones; in studies compared against another copy, an unresolved V gene accounts for under half, and the cause of the remainder is not known. D and trimming come from the DNA, and the V and J calls and clone size come from that table. A total of 150,000 to 200,000 clones appear in this sample, about 80% of them only once. Clones ranked in the top ten supply under 2.5% of the sample.

This clone was detected once. Its antigen specificity is not known. No base quality values were provided; no much bigger clone lies one nucleotide off. In total, more than 500 healthy bone marrow donors made up the cohort. At the time of sampling, every cohort member was nominally healthy, though immune exposures that went unrecorded were likely present. The donor tested CMV seropositive and was one of the 289 seropositive cohort members. Each donor provided a peripheral blood sample, and peripheral blood mononuclear cells were used for TCR beta sequencing. The Qiagen DNeasy Blood Extraction Kit was used to extract genomic DNA from the blood cell samples. The CDR3 goes from the cysteine to the phenylalanine over 14 residues. Only the CDR3 part of the read is kept: 42 bases, read in frame from the first base. V is shortened by 7 bases, J by 6 bases, and the region joining them spans 21 bases. Based on the germline V gene, the CDR1 and CDR2 sequences are SQVTM and ANQGSEA.

The sequence was obtained from a woman aged 25 to 39 in good health and CMV-seropositive. This chain is built from TRBV29-1 and TRBJ1-2, with the D segment identity uncertain. The sample was PBMCs. The CDR3 reads CSASFGSWVNGYTF. The DNA reads TGCAGCGCCTCCTTCGGGTCTTGGGTGAATGGCTACACCTTC.